This T cell receptor (beta chain) was obtained from a study of shared clonotypes between healthy human individuals. Selected positively for CCR7 and CD45RO-negative, naive CD8 cells excluded terminally differentiated effector memory CD45RA+ cells. Some clones are missing from TCRdb's copy, which holds only in-frame ones; the method was immunoSEQ multiplex PCR. The sample lists some 2.1 million clones; roughly 93% were seen once. The length of the CDR3 is 15 residues. In germline, CDR1 is SGHAT, CDR2 FQNNGV. The ends were cut back, 2 bases at V and 1 base at J, with 9 bases in the middle. The TCR sequence derives from a man between 18 and 29 years old in good health. Some clones in this sample may be carry-over from other donors' samples. The sequenced material came from naive CD8+ T cells from PBMCs. The chain employs TRBV11-2 and TRBJ1-3; no clear D. The CDR3 here is CASSLSRGSGNTIYF. In DNA, the CDR3 is TGTGCCAGCAGCTTATCGCGGGGTTCTGGAAACACCATATATTTT. Based on the CDR3 plus reference TRBV11-2 and TRBJ1-3, the full variable domain is EAGVAQSPRYKIIEKRQSVAFWCNPISGHATLYWYQQILGQGPKLLIQFQNNGVVDDSQLPKDRFSAERLKGVDSTLKIQPAKLEDSAVYLCASSLSRGSGNTIYFGEGSWLTVV.